This passage covers 21 T cell receptor beta chains from one sample sequenced in a study of T cell responses to AZD1222 COVID-19 vaccine. The method was immunoSEQ multiplex PCR; TCRdb's version includes in-frame clones alone and lacks a portion of them. The repertoire has 150,000 to 200,000 clones, about 93% of them found once; the top ten carry approximately 1%. The specimen was peripheral blood, collected 28 days after the second AZD1222 dose. All receptors derive from an adult who received the AZD1222 COVID-19 vaccine.

The V and J genes are TRBV18 and TRBJ1-1; D is uncertain. With 0 bases removed from V and 8 bases from J, the gap between germline ends came to 7 bases. This CDR3 has 12 residues. The germline CDR1 and CDR2 sequences are KGHSH and LQKENI. DNA for the CDR3: TGTGCCAGCTCACCACCGGCCAGGGAAGCTTTCTTT. It is translated as CASSPPAREAFF.

This clone was picked up one time. The chain joins TRBV29-1 to TRBJ1-5; 7 bases align to TRBD1. V lost 6 bases, J lost 2 bases, and 7 bases stayed unmatched. CDR3 length equals 14 residues. CDR1 SQVTM and CDR2 ANQGSEA come from the germline V gene. CDR3 loop: CSVDLGQGNQPQHF. The CDR3 nucleotides are TGCAGCGTCGACCTCGGACAGGGCAATCAGCCCCAGCATTTT.

This sequence joins TRBV7-8 and TRBJ1-1, with D uncertain. Per the germline V gene, CDR1 is SGHVS and CDR2 is FQNEAQ. Trimming removed 5 bases from V and 1 base from J, with 5 bases in between. The CDR3 consists of 12 residues. The CDR3 here is CASSRENTEAFF. The CDR3 bases are TGTGCCAGCAGCCGTGAGAACACTGAAGCTTTCTTT.

The chain joins TRBV21-1 to TRBJ1-4. TRBV21-1 is a recognized pseudogene. The CDR3 is made up of 15 amino acids. DNA for the CDR3: TGTGCCAGCAGCAAAGACGAGGGAACTAATGAAAAACTGTTTTTT. This encodes CASSKDEGTNEKLFF.

The V and J genes are TRBV2 and TRBJ1-2; perhaps TRBD1 as D (5 bases). Per the germline V gene, CDR1 is SNHLY and CDR2 is FYNNEI. Trimming shortened V by 1 base and J by 4 bases, and 10 bases separated the two germline ends. This CDR3 spans 14 amino acids. The CDR3 loop is CASSEGQGVYGYTF. CDR3 sequence (DNA): TGTGCCAGCAGTGAAGGGCAAGGGGTCTATGGCTACACCTTC. The entire variable domain, with the rest obtained from reference TRBV2 and TRBJ1-2, is as follows: EPEVTQTPSHQVTQMGQEVILRCVPISNHLYFYWYRQILGQKVEFLVSFYNNEISEKSEIFDDQFSVERPDGSNFTLKIRSTKLEDSAMYFCASSEGQGVYGYTFGSGTRLTVV.

V gene TRBV7-7 combines with J gene TRBJ2-3, with D possibly matching TRBD1 (6 bases). Between the trimmed V and J ends, which lost 1 base and 2 bases, there was a span of 16 bases. Germline CDR1 SSHAT, CDR2 FNYEAQ (reference sequence). This CDR3 has 17 residues. CDR3 protein: CASSLGKRDKSTDTQYF. CDR3 bases: TGTGCCAGCAGCTTAGGGAAACGGGACAAATCCACAGATACGCAGTATTTT.

In this sample, this clone turned up a few times. Sequence at one end of the junction differs from germline and may be a read error. V gene TRBV28 combines with J gene TRBJ2-7, with 7 bases identical to TRBD1. This CDR3 is 13 amino acids long. In germline, CDR1 is MDHEN, CDR2 SYDVKM. CDR3 in DNA: TGTGCCAGCAGTTCCGGTGCGATCAGGGGGTGGAACTTC. Translation: CASSSGAIRGWNF.

The rearrangement links TRBV5-1 to TRBJ1-2, with 8 nucleotides matching TRBD1. The J segment lost 6 bases and the V segment lost 4 bases, leaving 5 bases of the junction unmatched. The CDR3 runs 13 residues. Germline CDR1 reads SGHRS; CDR2 reads YFSETQ. CDR3 amino acids: CASSQGQGDGYTF. The DNA of the CDR3 is TGCGCCAGCAGCCAAGGACAGGGAGATGGCTACACCTTC.

The genes are TRBV7-8 and TRBJ1-5; no clear D. CDR1 SGHVS and CDR2 FQNEAQ come from the germline V gene. V lost 0 bases and J 10 bases, leaving 16 bases between the germline ends. The CDR3 is 15 amino acids. This CDR3 is CASSLARQPLHPQHF. CDR3 coding DNA: TGTGCCAGCAGCTTAGCCCGGCAGCCACTTCATCCCCAGCATTTT.

The rearrangement joins TRBV19 to TRBJ1-6; no definite D call. The CDR3 loop spans 13 amino acids. The V gene's germline CDR1 is LNHDA and CDR2 SQIVND (reference sequence). The V gene lost 5 bases and the J gene lost 5 bases, with 7 bases spanning the gap. The CDR3 here is CASSRQNNSPLHF. CDR3 bases: TGTGCCAGTAGTCGGCAGAATAATTCACCCCTCCACTTT.

The V call is TRBV19, the J call TRBJ2-7, with a weak D call TRBD1 (5 bases). V was pared by 5 bases and J by 3 bases, with 11 bases between. Germline V gene sequence: CDR1 LNHDA, CDR2 SQIVND (reference sequence). The CDR3 loop spans 13 amino acids. DNA of the CDR3: TGTGCCAGTAGTCCCAGGGAACGCTACGAGCAGTACTTC. Translated: CASSPRERYEQYF. The full variable domain, in which reference TRBV19 and TRBJ2-7 provide the parts outside the CDR3, is DGGITQSPKYLFRKEGQNVTLSCEQNLNHDAMYWYRQDPGQGLRLIYYSQIVNDFQKGDIAEGYSVSREKKESFPLTVTSAQKNPTAFYLCASSPRERYEQYFGPGTRLTVT.

The rearrangement joins TRBV7-9 to TRBJ1-1, with no clear D. Trimming pared 2 bases from V and 1 base from J, leaving 8 bases between. The V gene's germline CDR1 is SEHNR and CDR2 FQNEAQ (reference sequence). The CDR3 has 14 amino acids. As DNA, the CDR3 is TGTGCCAGCAGCTTACAAAACAGGAACACTGAAGCTTTCTTT. Translating gives CASSLQNRNTEAFF.

The chain couples TRBV5-8 to TRBJ1-2, with no clear D. Per germline, CDR1 SGHTS and CDR2 YDEGEE. V gave up 0 bases and J gave up 7 bases, with 16 bases separating them. The CDR3 runs to 15 residues. CDR3 DNA: TGTGCCAGCAGCTTGGCCCTTCGGGGTATAGCTGGCTACACCTTC. This sequence encodes CASSLALRGIAGYTF. The variable domain in full, with the rest retrieved from reference TRBV5-8 and TRBJ1-2, is EAGVTQSPTHLIKTRGQQATLRCSPISGHTSVYWYQQALGLGLQFLLWYDEGEERNRGNFPPRFSGRQFPNYSSELNVNALELEDSALYLCASSLALRGIAGYTFGSGTRLTVV.

The V call is TRBV19, the J call TRBJ2-1; 7 bases agree with TRBD2. The germline CDR1 and CDR2 sequences are LNHDA and SQIVND (reference sequence). The CDR3 sequence is 15 residues long. V trimming: 1 base; J trimming: 3 bases; junction bases outside the gene matches: 3. CDR3 DNA: TGTGCCAGTAGTATAGGACTAGCAAACTACAATGAGCAGTTCTTC. Its protein product is CASSIGLANYNEQFF. Filled out from reference TRBV19 and TRBJ2-1, the complete variable domain reads DGGITQSPKYLFRKEGQNVTLSCEQNLNHDAMYWYRQDPGQGLRLIYYSQIVNDFQKGDIAEGYSVSREKKESFPLTVTSAQKNPTAFYLCASSIGLANYNEQFFGPGTRLTVL.

The rearrangement links TRBV25-1 to TRBJ2-7, with 7 bases matching TRBD1. The CDR3 has 12 amino acids. V shed 9 bases and J 3 bases; nucleotides not matched to a gene: 5. Germline assignment: CDR1 MGHDK and CDR2 SYGVNS. The CDR3: CASQDRYYEQYF. CDR3 sequence (DNA): TGTGCCAGTCAGGACAGGTACTACGAGCAGTACTTC.

This chain uses TRBV7-8 with TRBJ1-3; D possibly corresponds to TRBD1 (5 bases). CDR3 length: 13 amino acids. V gave up 4 bases and J gave up 2 bases, with 6 bases separating them. Germline V CDR1 and CDR2: SGHVS, FQNEAQ. CDR3 amino acids: CASSSGTGNTIYF. CDR3 coding DNA: TGTGCCAGCAGCTCAGGGACTGGAAACACCATATATTTT.

This chain uses TRBV3-1 (or the pseudogene TRBV3-2) with TRBJ1-5, with unresolved D. The CDR3 totals 13 residues. Trimming removed 2 bases from V and 7 bases from J, with 9 bases in between. The germline gives CDR1 LGHDT, CDR2 YNNKEL (reference sequence). CDR3 sequence: CASSQSVGQPQHF. In nucleotides, the CDR3 is TGTGCCAGCAGCCAATCCGTGGGGCAGCCCCAGCATTTT.

CDR3 nucleotide sequence: TGCGCCAGCAGCCAGAGTATTAGCGGGGGGGCCACAAACACCGGGGAGCTGTTTTTT. It yields the protein CASSQSISGGATNTGELFF. The chain recombines TRBV4-1 with TRBJ2-2; 11 positions agree with TRBD2. Germline CDR1 MGHRA, CDR2 YSYEKL. The length of the CDR3 is 19 residues. Trimming at V came to 3 bases and at J to 2 bases, leaving 11 bases not matched to a gene.

This clone appeared a single time. The chain uses TRBV18 and TRBJ2-7; no definite D call. V lost 3 bases and J lost 0, with 12 bases in between. CDR3 size: 15 residues. CDR1 and CDR2 (germline): KGHSH, LQKENI. CDR3: CASSPYTATSYEQYF. For the CDR3, the DNA is TGTGCCAGCTCACCCTACACGGCAACCTCCTACGAGCAGTACTTC.

The CDR3 spells CASSYGRSPYTDTQYF. In DNA, the CDR3 is TGTGCCAGCAGTTACGGTAGAAGCCCCTACACAGATACGCAGTATTTT. The chain uses TRBV6-2 or TRBV6-3 and TRBJ2-3; D is unclear. The CDR3 runs 16 residues. V dropped 2 bases and J dropped 2 bases, with 14 bases sitting between them. Germline lookup yields CDR1 MNHEY and CDR2 SVGEGT.

The chain has TRBV6-2 or TRBV6-3 and TRBJ1-1; maybe TRBD1 (5 bases). This CDR3 contains 14 residues. Germline V gene lookup returns CDR1 MNHEY and CDR2 SVGEGT. Trimming took 2 bases from V and 0 from J, leaving 7 bases between them. The CDR3 here is CASSYGAVNTEAFF. DNA of the CDR3: TGTGCCAGCAGTTACGGGGCGGTGAACACTGAAGCTTTCTTT.